A single sample is the source of the 3 T cell receptor beta chains below, sequenced in a study of T-cell reconstitution after alpha-beta-depleted transplantation in children. Preparation of the TCRbeta library was carried out with unique molecular identifiers. MiXCR, run by TCRdb on the PCR reads, gives a single entry per CDR3 protein. The repertoire consists of about 980,000 distinct CDR3 sequences, with 25% to 35% occurring once and the leading ten covering about 28%. Source: PBMCs, mostly from graft donor cells, taken 360 days after TCRalphabeta/CD19-depleted stem cell transplant. These receptors all stem from a boy younger than two who had a stem cell transplant for SCID, so the T cells may come from the graft donor.

The chain uses TRBV20-1 and TRBJ2-1; D is ambiguous. V was shortened by 3 bases and J by 6 bases, with 9 bases between the two germline ends. This CDR3 comprises 12 residues. CDR1 DFQATT and CDR2 SNEGSKA come from the germline V gene (reference sequence). CDR3 bases: TGCAGTGCTAGTTCTGACTCCAATGAGCAGTTCTTC. It yields the protein CSASSDSNEQFF.

This clonotype turned up a few times. This chain joins TRBV12-3 or TRBV12-4 and TRBJ2-1; 9 positions match TRBD1. V trimming: 7 bases; J trimming: 6 bases; junction bases outside the gene matches: 10. The CDR3 has 15 residues. DNA for the CDR3: TGTGCCAGCACCATGGGACAGGGAGCACTCAATGAGCAGTTCTTC. Translating gives CASTMGQGALNEQFF.

This clonotype was counted a few times. The J gene is TRBJ2-3, the V gene TRBV29-1, with a tentative D call TRBD2 (6 bases). Germline CDR1 and CDR2: SQVTM and ANQGSEA. V was cut by 4 bases and J by 1 base, with 15 bases left in between. CDR3 length: 15 amino acids. The CDR3 region has the DNA TGCAGCGTTGTTGGGGGGTTTAGCCGCACAGATACGCAGTATTTT. It is translated as CSVVGGFSRTDTQYF.